This T cell receptor (beta chain) was recorded in a study of OX40 agonist ivuxolimab in advanced cancers. Overall study context: Patients were given ivuxolimab, an antibody that agonizes OX40 (CD134). One patient with hepatocellular carcinoma and two with cutaneous melanoma, three in all, had partial responses. Among those enrolled, mean age was about 63 years (range roughly 23 to 90) and 82.7% were male.

Clones were sequenced by immunoSEQ multiplex PCR, and TCRdb holds only the in-frame ones, with some missing. This table has approximately 44,000 clones, 85% to 95% appearing once. Blood samples were obtained at baseline, cycle 4 day 1, and cycle 7 day 1. This sequence was found in an adult with an advanced solid tumor such as melanoma, head and neck, liver or kidney cancer. The sequenced sample was CD4+ or CD8+ T cells sorted from blood, obtained in a trial of the OX40 agonist ivuxolimab.

The CDR3 DNA reads as TGTGCCAGTAGTACGACAGGGGGCGCATACTATGGCTACACCTTC. Residues: CASSTTGGAYYGYTF. The chain has TRBV19 and TRBJ1-2; 10 bases match TRBD1. V trimming: 4 bases; J trimming: 3 bases; junction bases outside the gene matches: 5. There are 15 residues in the CDR3. Germline values: CDR1 LNHDA, CDR2 SQIVND (reference sequence).